This entry features one T cell receptor (beta chain) sequence. A much larger clone is a single base away; this may be a read error. This record comes from a study of T cells in Graves' hyperthyroidism and ophthalmopathy. The CDR3 is 14 amino acids. The V and J ends lost 7 bases and 4 bases respectively, with 16 bases between them. Germline V gives CDR1 SGHTA, CDR2 FQGNSA. TCR beta CDR3 sequences were amplified from RNA transcripts. The TCR CDR3 was amplified in a first-round RT-PCR using the HTBI primer set. TCRdb itself ran the multiplex PCR reads through MiXCR, one entry per CDR3 protein. The sample has hundreds of thousands of distinct CDR3 sequences, 45% seen once.

Sequencing was carried out using peripheral blood or thyroid tissue (not recorded which). The chain recombines TRBV7-2 with TRBJ1-2; D is possibly TRBD1 (5 bases). This TCR came from an adult man with Graves' disease, either hyperthyroidism or ophthalmopathy (not recorded which). The CDR3 region is CASKAAGTGYGYTF. The CDR3 coding sequence is TGTGCCAGCAAGGCGGCCGGGACGGGCTATGGCTACACCTTC.